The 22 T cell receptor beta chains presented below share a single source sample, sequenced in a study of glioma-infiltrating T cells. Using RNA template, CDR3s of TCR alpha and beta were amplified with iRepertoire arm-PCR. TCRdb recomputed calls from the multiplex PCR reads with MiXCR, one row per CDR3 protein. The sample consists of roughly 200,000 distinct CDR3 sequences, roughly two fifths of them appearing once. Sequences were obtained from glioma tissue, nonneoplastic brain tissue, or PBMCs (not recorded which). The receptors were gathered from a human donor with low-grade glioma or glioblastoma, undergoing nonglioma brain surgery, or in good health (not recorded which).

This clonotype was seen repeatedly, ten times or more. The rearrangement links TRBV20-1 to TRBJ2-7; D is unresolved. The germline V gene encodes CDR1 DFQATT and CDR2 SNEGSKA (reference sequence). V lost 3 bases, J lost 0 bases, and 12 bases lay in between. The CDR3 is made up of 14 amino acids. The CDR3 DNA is TGCAGTGCTAGTCGGCAACCAAGCTCCTACGAGCAGTACTTC. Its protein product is CSASRQPSSYEQYF.

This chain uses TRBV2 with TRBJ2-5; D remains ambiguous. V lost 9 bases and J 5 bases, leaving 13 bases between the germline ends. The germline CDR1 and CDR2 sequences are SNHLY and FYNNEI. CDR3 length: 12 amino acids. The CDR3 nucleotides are TGTGCCAGAGGACCAGTTATCGAGACCCAGTACTTC. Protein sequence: CARGPVIETQYF.

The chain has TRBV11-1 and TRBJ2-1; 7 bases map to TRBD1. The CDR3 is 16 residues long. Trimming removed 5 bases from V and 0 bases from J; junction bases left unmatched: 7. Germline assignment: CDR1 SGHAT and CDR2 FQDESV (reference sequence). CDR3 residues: CASSKGQESSYNEQFF. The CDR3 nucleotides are TGTGCCAGCAGCAAAGGACAGGAGAGCTCCTACAATGAGCAGTTCTTC.

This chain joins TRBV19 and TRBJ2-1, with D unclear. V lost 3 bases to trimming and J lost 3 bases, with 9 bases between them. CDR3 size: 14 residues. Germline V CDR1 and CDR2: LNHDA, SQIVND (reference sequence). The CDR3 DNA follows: TGTGCCAGTAGTATCGGCAGCTACTACAATGAGCAGTTCTTC. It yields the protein CASSIGSYYNEQFF.

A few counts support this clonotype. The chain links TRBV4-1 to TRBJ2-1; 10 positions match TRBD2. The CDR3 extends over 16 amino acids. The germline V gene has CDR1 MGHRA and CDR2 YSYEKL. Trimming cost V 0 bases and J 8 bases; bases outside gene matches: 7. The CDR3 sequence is CASSQDGTSGNDEQFF. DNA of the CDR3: TGCGCCAGCAGCCAAGACGGTACTAGCGGGAATGATGAGCAGTTCTTC.

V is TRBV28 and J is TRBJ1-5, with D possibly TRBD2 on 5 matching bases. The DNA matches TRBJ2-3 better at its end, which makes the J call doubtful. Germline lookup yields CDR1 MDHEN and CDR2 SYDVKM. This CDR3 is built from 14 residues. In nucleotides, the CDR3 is TGTGCCAGCAGCTGGGAGCAGAGCAATCAGCCCCAGTATTTT. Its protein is CASSWEQSNQPQYF.

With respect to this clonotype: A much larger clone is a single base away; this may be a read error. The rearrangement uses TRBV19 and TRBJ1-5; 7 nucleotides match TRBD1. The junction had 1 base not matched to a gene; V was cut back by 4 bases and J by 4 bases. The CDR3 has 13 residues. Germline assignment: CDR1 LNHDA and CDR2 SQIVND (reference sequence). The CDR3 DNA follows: TGTGCCAGTAGTACGGACAGGAATCAGCCCCAGCATTTT. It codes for CASSTDRNQPQHF.

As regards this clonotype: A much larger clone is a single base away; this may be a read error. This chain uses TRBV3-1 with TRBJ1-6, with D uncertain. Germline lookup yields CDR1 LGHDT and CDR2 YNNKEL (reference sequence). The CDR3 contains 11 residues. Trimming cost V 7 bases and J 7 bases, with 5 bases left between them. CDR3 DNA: TGTGCCAGCATCTTAAATTCACCCCTCCACTTT. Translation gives CASILNSPLHF.

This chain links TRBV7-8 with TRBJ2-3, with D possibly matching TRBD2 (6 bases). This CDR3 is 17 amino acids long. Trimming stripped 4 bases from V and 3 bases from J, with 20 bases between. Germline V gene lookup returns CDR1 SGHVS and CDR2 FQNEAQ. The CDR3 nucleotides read TGTGCCAGCAGCTCAGCACTACCGGGAGATGGGACAGATACGCAGTATTTT. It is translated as CASSSALPGDGTDTQYF. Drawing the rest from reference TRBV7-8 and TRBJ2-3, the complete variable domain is GAGVSQSPRYKVAKRGQDVALRCDPISGHVSLFWYQQALGQGPEFLTYFQNEAQLDKSGLPSDRFFAERPEGSVSTLKIQRTQQEDSAVYLCASSSALPGDGTDTQYFGPGTRLTVL.

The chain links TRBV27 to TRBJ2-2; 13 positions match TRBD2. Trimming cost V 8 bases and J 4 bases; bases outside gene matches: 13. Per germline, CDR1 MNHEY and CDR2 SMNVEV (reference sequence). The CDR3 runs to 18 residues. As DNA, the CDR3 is TGTGCCAGCTCACCGAGACTAGCGGGAGGTGTTGGCACCGGGGAGCTGTTTTTT. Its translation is CASSPRLAGGVGTGELFF.

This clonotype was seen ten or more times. CDR3 nucleotides: TGTGCCATCAGCGGGACGTTACAAAAGGGGACCCTCCACTTT. The encoded protein is CAISGTLQKGTLHF. The chain couples TRBV10-3 to TRBJ1-6; perhaps TRBD1 as D (5 bases). Germline V gene sequence: CDR1 ENHRY, CDR2 SYGVKD. This CDR3 has 14 residues. With 6 bases removed from V and 14 bases from J, the gap between germline ends came to 20 bases.

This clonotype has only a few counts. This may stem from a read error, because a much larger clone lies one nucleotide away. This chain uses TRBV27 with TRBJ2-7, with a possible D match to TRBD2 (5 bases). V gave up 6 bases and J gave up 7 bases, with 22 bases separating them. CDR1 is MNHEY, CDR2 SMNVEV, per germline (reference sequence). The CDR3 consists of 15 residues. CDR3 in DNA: TGTGCCAGCAGGAGCGGCCGCTCATCCTACAATGAGCAGTACTTC. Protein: CASRSGRSSYNEQYF.

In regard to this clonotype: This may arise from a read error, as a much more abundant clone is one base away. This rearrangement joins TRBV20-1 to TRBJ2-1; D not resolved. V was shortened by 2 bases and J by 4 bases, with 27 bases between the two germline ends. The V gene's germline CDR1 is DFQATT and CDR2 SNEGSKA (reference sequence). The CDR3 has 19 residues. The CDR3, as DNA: TGCAGTGCTAGATTGAATCCAAGGCTGGCTACAGAGCTATACAATGAGCAGTTCTTC. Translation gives CSARLNPRLATELYNEQFF.

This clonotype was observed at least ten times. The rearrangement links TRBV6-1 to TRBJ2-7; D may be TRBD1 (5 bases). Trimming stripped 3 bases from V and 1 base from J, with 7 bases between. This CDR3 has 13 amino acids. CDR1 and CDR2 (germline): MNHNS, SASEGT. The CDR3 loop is CASSESGSYEQYF. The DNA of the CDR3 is TGTGCCAGCAGTGAGTCAGGGTCCTACGAGCAGTACTTC.

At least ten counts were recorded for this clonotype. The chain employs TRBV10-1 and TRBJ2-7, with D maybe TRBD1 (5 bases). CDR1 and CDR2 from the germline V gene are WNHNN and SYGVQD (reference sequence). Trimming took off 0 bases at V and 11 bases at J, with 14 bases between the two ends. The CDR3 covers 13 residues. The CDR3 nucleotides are TGCGCCAGCAGTGAGTCCACAGGCCTCTTGAAGTACTTC. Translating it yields CASSESTGLLKYF.

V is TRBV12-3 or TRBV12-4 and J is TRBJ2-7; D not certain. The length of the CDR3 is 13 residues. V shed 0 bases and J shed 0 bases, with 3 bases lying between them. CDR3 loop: CASSLATSYEQYF. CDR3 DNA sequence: TGTGCCAGCAGTTTAGCGACCTCCTACGAGCAGTACTTC.

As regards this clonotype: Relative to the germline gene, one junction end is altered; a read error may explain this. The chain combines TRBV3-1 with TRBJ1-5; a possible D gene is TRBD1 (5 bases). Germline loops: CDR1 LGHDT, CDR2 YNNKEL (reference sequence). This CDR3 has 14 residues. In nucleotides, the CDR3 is TGTGCCAGCAGTGCCCTGGGGCGCGGTCAGCACCAGCATTTT. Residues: CASSALGRGQHQHF.

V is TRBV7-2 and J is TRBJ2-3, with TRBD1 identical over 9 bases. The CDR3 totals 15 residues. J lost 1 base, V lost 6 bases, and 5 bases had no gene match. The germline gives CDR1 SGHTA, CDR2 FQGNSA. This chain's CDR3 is CASRNRDRGTDTQYF. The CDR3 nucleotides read TGTGCCAGCAGGAACCGGGACAGGGGCACAGATACGCAGTATTTT. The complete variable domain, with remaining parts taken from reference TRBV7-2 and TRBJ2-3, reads GAGVSQSPSNKVTEKGKDVELRCDPISGHTALYWYRQSLGQGLEFLIYFQGNSAPDKSGLPSDRFSAERTGGSVSTLTIQRTQQEDSAVYLCASRNRDRGTDTQYFGPGTRLTVL.

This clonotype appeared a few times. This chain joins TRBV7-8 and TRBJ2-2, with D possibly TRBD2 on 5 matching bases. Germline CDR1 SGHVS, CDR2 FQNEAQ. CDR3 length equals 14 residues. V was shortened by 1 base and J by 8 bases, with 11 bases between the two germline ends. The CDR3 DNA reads TGTGCCAGCAGCTTAGGCAACAGACTAGGGGAGCTGTTTTTT. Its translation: CASSLGNRLGELFF. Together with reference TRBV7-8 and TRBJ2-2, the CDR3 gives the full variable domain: GAGVSQSPRYKVAKRGQDVALRCDPISGHVSLFWYQQALGQGPEFLTYFQNEAQLDKSGLPSDRFFAERPEGSVSTLKIQRTQQEDSAVYLCASSLGNRLGELFFGEGSRLTVL.

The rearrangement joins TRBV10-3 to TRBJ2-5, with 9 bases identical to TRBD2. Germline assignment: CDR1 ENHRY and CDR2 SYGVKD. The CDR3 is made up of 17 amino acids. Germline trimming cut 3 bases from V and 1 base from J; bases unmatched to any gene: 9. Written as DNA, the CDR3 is TGTGCCATCAGTGATCCGGGACTAGCAGAATCCCAAGAGACCCAGTACTTC. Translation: CAISDPGLAESQETQYF.

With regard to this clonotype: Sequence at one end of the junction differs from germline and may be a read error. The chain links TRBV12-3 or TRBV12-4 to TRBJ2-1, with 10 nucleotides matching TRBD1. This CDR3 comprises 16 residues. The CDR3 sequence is CASSIVVGTGVNKQFF. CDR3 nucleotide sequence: TGTGCCAGCAGTATAGTAGTCGGGACAGGGGTCAATAAGCAGTTCTTC.

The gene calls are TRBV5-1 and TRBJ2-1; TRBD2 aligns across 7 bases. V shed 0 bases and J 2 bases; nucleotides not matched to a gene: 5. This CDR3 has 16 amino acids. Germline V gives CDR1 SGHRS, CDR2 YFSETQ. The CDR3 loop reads CASSLEETSPYNEQFF. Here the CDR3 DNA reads TGCGCCAGCAGCTTGGAGGAGACTAGCCCCTACAATGAGCAGTTCTTC.